This T cell receptor (beta chain) is from a study of blood T cell repertoires in COVID-19. Study-wide context: Italy, Spain and the United States were the sources of the convalescent and acute COVID-19 samples. PBMCs, B-cell-depleted T cells, or T cells provided the cDNA or gDNA that made up the material.

Source study methods: Amplified reference gene primers provided the basis for estimating nucleated cell counts. Clones were sequenced by immunoSEQ multiplex PCR, and TCRdb holds only the in-frame ones, with some missing. That table furnishes V, J and clone size, whereas the DNA furnished D and trimming. The data hold 150,000 to 200,000 clones, with around four fifths observed a single time. The sample taken for sequencing was peripheral blood. This TCR was recovered from a man in his forties or fifties who had recovered from COVID-19.

The CDR3 DNA reads as TGTGCCAGCAGTGATTACAGACAGGGGGGGTCCTACGAGCAGTACTTC. Protein sequence: CASSDYRQGGSYEQYF. The V gene is TRBV6-1, the J gene TRBJ2-7; TRBD1 aligns across 9 bases. V lost 3 bases and J lost 1; bases outside the gene matches: 7. Germline CDR1 reads MNHNS; CDR2 reads SASEGT. This CDR3 region has 16 residues.